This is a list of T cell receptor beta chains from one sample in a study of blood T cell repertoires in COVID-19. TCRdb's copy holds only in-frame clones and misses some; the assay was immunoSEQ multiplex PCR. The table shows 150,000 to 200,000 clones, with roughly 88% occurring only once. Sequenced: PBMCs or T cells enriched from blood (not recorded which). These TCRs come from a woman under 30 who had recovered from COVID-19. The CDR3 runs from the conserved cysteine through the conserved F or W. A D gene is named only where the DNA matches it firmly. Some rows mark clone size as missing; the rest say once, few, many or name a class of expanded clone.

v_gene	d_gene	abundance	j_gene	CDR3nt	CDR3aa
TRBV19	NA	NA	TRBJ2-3	TGTGCCAGTAGTAGCCGGGTTGGGAGCACAGATACGCAGTATTTT	CASSSRVGSTDTQYF
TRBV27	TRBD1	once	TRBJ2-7	TGTGCCAGCAGTTATAACAGGGGGGTTGGGTACGAGCAGTACTTC	CASSYNRGVGYEQYF
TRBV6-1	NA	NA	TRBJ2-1	TGTGCCAGCAGTGAAGCGAGCACAGGGTCGTATGAGCAGTTCTTC	CASSEASTGSYEQFF
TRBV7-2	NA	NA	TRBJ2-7	TGTGCCAGCAGCTCTAACAGTGGCACCTACGAGCAGTACTTC	CASSSNSGTYEQYF
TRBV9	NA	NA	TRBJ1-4	TGTGCCAGCAGCGTAGAGGGGTCGACTAATGAAAAACTGTTTTTT	CASSVEGSTNEKLFF
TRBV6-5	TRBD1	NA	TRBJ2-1	TGTGCCAGCAGTTACTCCCGACAGGGAAACAATGAGCAGTTCTTC	CASSYSRQGNNEQFF
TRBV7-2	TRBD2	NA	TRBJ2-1	TGTGCCAGCAGCCCCATTTCAACTAGCGGGAGGAATGAGCAGTTCTTC	CASSPISTSGRNEQFF
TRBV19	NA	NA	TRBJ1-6	TGTGCCAGTAGTAGACAATTTACGACACCAAGCTCCTATAATTCACCCCTCCACTTT	CASSRQFTTPSSYNSPLHF
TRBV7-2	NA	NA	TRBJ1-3	TGTGCCAGCAGCTCAGCCCCAGGAACTGGAAACACCATATATTTT	CASSSAPGTGNTIYF
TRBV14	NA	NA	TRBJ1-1	TGTGCCAGCAGCCAAGACTACGGTTTCGGGGGGACTGAAGCTTTCTTT	CASSQDYGFGGTEAFF
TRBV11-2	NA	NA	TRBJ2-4	TGTGCCAGCAGCCAAACTTTCATTCAGTACTTC	CASSQTFIQYF
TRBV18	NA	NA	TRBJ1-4	TGTGCCAGCTCACCTGCAGAGGGAGGAAAACTGTTTTTT	CASSPAEGGKLFF
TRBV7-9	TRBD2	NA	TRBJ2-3	TGTGCCAGCAGCTTCTTAGCGGGAGCCGATACGCAGTATTTT	CASSFLAGADTQYF
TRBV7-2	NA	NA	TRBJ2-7	TGTGCCAGCAGTGGGTGGAGCTACGAGCAGTACTTC	CASSGWSYEQYF
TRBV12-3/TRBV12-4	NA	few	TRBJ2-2	TGTGCCAGCAGTTTACGGGGTTCCGGGGAGCTGTTTTTT	CASSLRGSGELFF
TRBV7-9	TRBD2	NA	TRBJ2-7	TGTGCCAGCAGTCAGACTAGCGGGACAAGCTCCTACGAGCAGTACTTC	CASSQTSGTSSYEQYF
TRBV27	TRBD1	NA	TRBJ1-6	TGTGCCAGCAGTTCAATGCCCCCGGGACAGGGGGCACCTTCACCCCTCCACTTT	CASSSMPPGQGAPSPLHF
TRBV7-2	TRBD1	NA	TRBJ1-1	TGTGCCAGCAGCTTTCTGACAGGGCGGACTGAAGCTTTCTTT	CASSFLTGRTEAFF
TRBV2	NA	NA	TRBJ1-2	TGTGCCAGCAGCCCCAGAGGGAGCCCCCTCTATGGCTACACCTTC	CASSPRGSPLYGYTF
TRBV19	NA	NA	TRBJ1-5	TGTGCCAGTACGATGGGGGGTGGTCAGCCCCAGCATTTT	CASTMGGGQPQHF
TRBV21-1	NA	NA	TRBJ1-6	TGTGCCAGCAGCACGACAGGGTTTAATTCACCCCTCCACTTT	CASSTTGFNSPLHF
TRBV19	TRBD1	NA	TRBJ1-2	TGTGCCAGTACCTTCGGACAGGGGGTTACTAACTATGGCTACACCTTC	CASTFGQGVTNYGYTF
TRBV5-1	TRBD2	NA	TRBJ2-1	TGCGCCAGCAGTAGCGGGAACCCCTACAATGAGCAGTTCTTC	CASSSGNPYNEQFF
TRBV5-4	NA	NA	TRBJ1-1	TGTGCCAGCAGCTTGGCCAGGGGTGGGACTGAAGCTTTCTTT	CASSLARGGTEAFF
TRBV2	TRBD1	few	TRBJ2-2	TGTGCCAGCAGTGGACCCGGGACAGGTGCCGGGGAGCTGTTTTTT	CASSGPGTGAGELFF
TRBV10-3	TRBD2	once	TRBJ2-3	TGTGCCACGACGGGACTAGCGGGGATCACAGATACGCAGTATTTT	CATTGLAGITDTQYF
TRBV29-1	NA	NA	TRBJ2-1	TGCAGCGTTTACGGGGACTTTAGCTCCTACAATGAGCAGTTCTTC	CSVYGDFSSYNEQFF
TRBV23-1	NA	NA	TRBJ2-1	TGCGCCAGCAGTCAATCGGAGGAGCGGCCTTGCTCCTACAATGAGCAGTTCTTC	CASSQSEERPCSYNEQFF
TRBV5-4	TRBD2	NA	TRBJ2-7	TGTGCCAGCAGCGCTGGGACTAGCGGGATAGGCGAGCAGTACTTC	CASSAGTSGIGEQYF
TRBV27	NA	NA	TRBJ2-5	TGTGCCAGCAGCCCTGGGGTTACGGGAGCGGGAGAGACCCAGTACTTC	CASSPGVTGAGETQYF
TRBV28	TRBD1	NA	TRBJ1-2	TGTGCCAGCAGTTTTTCCCAGGGGGCCGATGGCTACACCTTC	CASSFSQGADGYTF
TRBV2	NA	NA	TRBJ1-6	TGTGCCAGCAGTGTGAACAGGGTGGATTCACCCCTCCACTTT	CASSVNRVDSPLHF
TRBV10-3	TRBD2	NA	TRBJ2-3	TGTGCCATCAGTGAGCTAGCGGGGGGGCTTTCAACAGATACGCAGTATTTT	CAISELAGGLSTDTQYF
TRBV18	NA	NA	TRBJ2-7	TGTGCCAGCTCACCGACCACGTCGGGGGAGCAGTACTTC	CASSPTTSGEQYF
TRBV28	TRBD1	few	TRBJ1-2	TGTGCCAGCAGCCCGCCTAGGGGACAGAACTATGGCTACACCTTC	CASSPPRGQNYGYTF
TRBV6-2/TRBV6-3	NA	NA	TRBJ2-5	TGTGCCAGCAGTGGGACTCGCGAGACCCAGTACTTC	CASSGTRETQYF
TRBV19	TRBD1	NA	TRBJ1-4	TGTGCCAGTAGTTATGACAGGGAAGAAAAACTGTTTTTT	CASSYDREEKLFF